The text below deals with one TCR beta chain. Its antigen remains unidentified. The authors built TCR beta libraries using iRepertoire HTBI primers and Arm-PCR of CDR3 regions. TCRdb fed the multiplex PCR reads into MiXCR, producing one record per CDR3 protein. The sample consists of around 450,000 distinct CDR3 sequences, 20% to 25% of them appearing once. Time point reported: persistent/refractory GD, antithyroid drugs over 5 years with positive TRAb. RNA isolated from PBMCs was used to make the TCR library. The CDR3 extends over 14 amino acids. V trimming: 3 bases; J trimming: 5 bases; junction bases outside the gene matches: 8. The germline gives CDR1 SQVTM, CDR2 ANQGSEA. This record belongs to a study of regulatory T cells in long-lasting Graves disease. Study outcomes and limitations: New patients shared roughly 1,000 public clonotypes, and persistent patients shared more, with over 2,500. Analyses excluded thyroid tissue, covering peripheral blood alone.

The chain recombines TRBV29-1 with TRBJ1-1, with 8 bases lining up with TRBD1. The sequence was obtained from a female donor with Graves disease. Sequenced material: peripheral blood mononuclear cells (PBMCs), taken when the disease was refractory, from a patient treated with antithyroid drugs. The CDR3, as DNA: TGCAGCGTTGACCAGGCCAGGGGGCGAACTGAAGCTTTCTTT. Its protein product is CSVDQARGRTEAFF.